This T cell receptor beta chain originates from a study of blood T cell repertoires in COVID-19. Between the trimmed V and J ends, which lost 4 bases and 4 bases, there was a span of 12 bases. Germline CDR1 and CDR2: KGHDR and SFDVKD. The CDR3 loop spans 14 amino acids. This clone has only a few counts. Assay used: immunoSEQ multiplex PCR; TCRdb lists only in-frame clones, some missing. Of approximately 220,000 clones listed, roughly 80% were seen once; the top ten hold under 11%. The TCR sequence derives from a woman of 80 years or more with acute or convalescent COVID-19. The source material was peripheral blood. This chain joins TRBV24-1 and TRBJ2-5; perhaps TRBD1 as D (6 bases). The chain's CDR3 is CATSETGSGETQYF. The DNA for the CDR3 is TGTGCCACCAGTGAAACAGGGTCAGGAGAGACCCAGTACTTC.